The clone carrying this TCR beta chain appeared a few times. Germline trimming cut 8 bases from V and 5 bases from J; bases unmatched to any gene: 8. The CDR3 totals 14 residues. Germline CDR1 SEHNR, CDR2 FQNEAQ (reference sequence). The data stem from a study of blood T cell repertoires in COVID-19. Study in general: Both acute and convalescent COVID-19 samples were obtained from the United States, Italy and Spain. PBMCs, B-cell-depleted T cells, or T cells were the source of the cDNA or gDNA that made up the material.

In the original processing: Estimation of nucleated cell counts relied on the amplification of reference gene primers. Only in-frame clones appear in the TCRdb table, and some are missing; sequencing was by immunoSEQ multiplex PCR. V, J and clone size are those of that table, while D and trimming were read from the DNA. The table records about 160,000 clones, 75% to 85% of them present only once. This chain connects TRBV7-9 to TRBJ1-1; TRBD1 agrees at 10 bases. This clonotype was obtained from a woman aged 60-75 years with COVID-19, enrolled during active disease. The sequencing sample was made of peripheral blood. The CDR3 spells CASGRQGASTEAFF. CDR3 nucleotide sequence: TGTGCCAGCGGCAGACAGGGGGCCTCTACTGAAGCTTTCTTT. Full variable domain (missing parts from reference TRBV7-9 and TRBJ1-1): DTGVSQNPRHKITKRGQNVTFRCDPISEHNRLYWYRQTLGQGPEFLTYFQNEAQLEKSRLLSDRFSAERPKGSFSTLEIQRTEQGDSAMYLCASGRQGASTEAFFGQGTRLTVV.